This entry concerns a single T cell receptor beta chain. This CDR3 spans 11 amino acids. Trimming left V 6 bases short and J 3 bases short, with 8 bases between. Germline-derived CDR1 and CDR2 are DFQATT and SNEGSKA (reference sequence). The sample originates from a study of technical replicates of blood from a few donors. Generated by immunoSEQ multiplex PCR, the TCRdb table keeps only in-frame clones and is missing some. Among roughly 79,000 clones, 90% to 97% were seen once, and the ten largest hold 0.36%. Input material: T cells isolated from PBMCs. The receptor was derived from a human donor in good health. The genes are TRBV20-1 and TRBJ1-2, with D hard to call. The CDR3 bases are TGCAGTGCCCAAGCGGACTATGGCTACACCTTC. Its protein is CSAQADYGYTF.